The 27 T cell receptor beta chains listed next were all sequenced from one sample in a study of blood T cells in healthy people across ages. Next came a second PCR, run for about 7 to 12 cycles, which used a sample-barcoded 5' primer along with a J-beta primer mix. MiXCR, applied by TCRdb to the 5' RACE reads, yields one record per CDR3 protein. This sample has hundreds of thousands of distinct CDR3 sequences, with about 30% found just once. Sequencing was carried out using blood. These receptors were obtained from a woman older than 75 in good health.

This clonotype was counted a few times. The CDR3 protein is CASSPPAILNTEAFF. The CDR3 DNA is TGTGCCAGCTCACCACCTGCGATATTGAACACTGAAGCTTTCTTT. V and J are TRBV18 and TRBJ1-1, with D hard to call. The CDR3 consists of 15 residues. V was cut by 0 bases and J by 0 bases, with 8 bases left in between. Per the germline V gene, CDR1 is KGHSH and CDR2 is LQKENI.

The sample holds many counts of this clonotype. The chain uses TRBV9 and TRBJ2-3; D is unclear. The length of the CDR3 is 16 residues. V was trimmed by 4 bases and J by 2 bases, leaving 17 bases between them. Germline CDR1 and CDR2: SGDLS and YYNGEE. The CDR3 nucleotides read TGTGCCAGCAGCCATTCAGCCTCGCCGTACACAGATACGCAGTATTTT. This codes for CASSHSASPYTDTQYF.

The genes are TRBV2 and TRBJ2-1, with no clear D. The CDR3 extends over 14 amino acids. The V gene's germline CDR1 is SNHLY and CDR2 FYNNEI. Trimming removed 7 bases at V and 3 bases at J, with 13 bases between. CDR3 nucleotide sequence: TGTGCCAGCACCCTCCCTCGGTACTACAATGAGCAGTTCTTC. It translates to CASTLPRYYNEQFF.

J is TRBJ1-1 and V is TRBV4-1, with D tentatively TRBD1 (5 bases). Trimming pared 8 bases from V and 6 bases from J, leaving 19 bases between. CDR3 length: 14 amino acids. Germline CDR1 and CDR2: MGHRA and YSYEKL. The CDR3 loop reads CASGTGWGFAEAFF. The CDR3 DNA is TGCGCCAGCGGAACCGGATGGGGGTTCGCTGAAGCTTTCTTT.

With respect to this clonotype: An end of the junction differs from the germline gene, which may be a read error. The V call is TRBV11-2, the J call TRBJ2-1; TRBD1 agrees at 11 bases. The CDR3 has 15 amino acids. Germline CDR1 reads SGHAT; CDR2 reads FQNNGV. The DNA for the CDR3 is TGTGCCAGCAGCCTCGGACAGGGGGCCTACAATGGGCAGTTCTTC. It translates to CASSLGQGAYNGQFF.

Concerning this clonotype: This may stem from a read error, because a much larger clone lies one nucleotide away. V gene TRBV3-1 combines with J gene TRBJ2-5, with TRBD2 identical over 12 bases. The germline gives CDR1 LGHDT, CDR2 YNNKEL (reference sequence). V trimming: 9 bases; J trimming: 11 bases; junction bases outside the gene matches: 16. This CDR3 has 15 residues. This CDR3 reads CASRPSGGAYNEQYF. In nucleotides, the CDR3 is TGTGCCAGTCGACCTAGCGGGGGGGCCTATAATGAGCAGTACTTC.

This clonotype has a handful of counts. The rearrangement links TRBV3-1 to TRBJ1-2; a weak D match, TRBD1 (6 bases). CDR1 and CDR2 (germline): LGHDT, YNNKEL (reference sequence). The V end was cut by 1 base, the J end by 8 bases, with 14 bases between. This CDR3 region has 14 residues. Written as DNA, the CDR3 is TGTGCCAGCAGCCAAGGAACAGGGACGCACGGCTACACCTTC. Protein sequence: CASSQGTGTHGYTF.

This clonotype occurred many times. This chain joins TRBV7-8 and TRBJ2-1, with TRBD2 as a possible D gene (6 bases). Germline values: CDR1 SGHVS, CDR2 FQNEAQ. The CDR3 totals 15 residues. Trimming pared 5 bases from V and 8 bases from J, leaving 19 bases between. The CDR3 DNA reads as TGTGCCAGCAGCCGTCGACGGGGGAGTACGGATGAGCAGTTCTTC. Translating it yields CASSRRRGSTDEQFF.

This clonotype has a count of ten or more. The rearrangement joins TRBV27 to TRBJ2-3, with D perhaps assigned TRBD1 or TRBD2 (5 bases each). The V and J ends lost 3 bases and 4 bases respectively, with 14 bases between them. There are 15 residues in the CDR3. Per germline, CDR1 MNHEY and CDR2 SMNVEV (reference sequence). The CDR3 DNA sequence: TGTGCCAGCAGTTTGGTGGGGGATGGCGCAGATACGCAGTATTTT. Amino acids: CASSLVGDGADTQYF.

This clonotype has ten or more counts. The chain is built from TRBV6-6 and TRBJ2-1; D may be TRBD2 (6 bases). In germline, CDR1 is MNHNY, CDR2 SVGAGI (reference sequence). The CDR3 length is 17 residues. V shed 6 bases and J shed 0 bases, with 18 bases lying between them. The DNA for the CDR3 is TGTGCCAGCAGGCCTGGGTACTCGGGGGTCTCCTACAATGAGCAGTTCTTC. It is translated as CASRPGYSGVSYNEQFF.

In the case of this clonotype: A much larger clone is a single base away; this may be a read error. The J gene is TRBJ2-3, the V gene TRBV6-6; D gene unclear. CDR3 length: 15 amino acids. CDR1 is MNHNY, CDR2 SVGAGI, per germline (reference sequence). This CDR3 is CANSYRGTSTDTQYF. CDR3 coding DNA: TGTGCCAACAGTTACCGCGGTACTAGCACAGATACGCAGTATTTT.

A word on this clonotype: A read error may be the cause here, since a much bigger clone is one base away. The genes are TRBV5-1 and TRBJ2-5, with a weak D call TRBD1 (6 bases). The assigned J gene may be wrong: the sequence end matches TRBJ2-7 better. The CDR3 spans 14 residues. The V gene's germline CDR1 is SGHRS and CDR2 YFSETQ. The DNA of the CDR3 is TGCGCCAGCAGCTCGACAGGACAAGTCTACGAGCAGTACTTC. This translates into CASSSTGQVYEQYF.

This clonotype has ten or more counts. The V call is TRBV7-2, the J call TRBJ1-5, with D perhaps TRBD1 (5 bases). The germline V gene has CDR1 SGHTA and CDR2 FQGNSA. V was shortened by 1 base and J by 1 base, with 5 bases between the two germline ends. CDR3 length equals 14 residues. The CDR3 sequence: CASSLGQSNQPQHF. The CDR3 region has the DNA TGTGCCAGCAGCTTAGGACAGAGCAATCAGCCCCAGCATTTT.

The sample holds many counts of this clonotype. This chain joins TRBV7-9 and TRBJ1-5; D is unclear. CDR3 length: 13 amino acids. V dropped 2 bases and J dropped 7 bases, with 9 bases sitting between them. CDR1 and CDR2 from the germline V gene are SEHNR and FQNEAQ (reference sequence). The CDR3 here is CASSLFGDQPQHF. The CDR3 bases are TGTGCCAGCAGCTTATTCGGTGACCAGCCCCAGCATTTT.

This clonotype was found many times. The V gene is TRBV5-4, the J gene TRBJ2-1; no definite D call. This CDR3 is 15 amino acids long. V lost 0 bases, J lost 2 bases, and 9 bases lay in between. The V gene's germline CDR1 is SGHNT and CDR2 YYREEE (reference sequence). CDR3 nucleotide sequence: TGTGCCAGCAGCTTGGATCCGGGCACCTACAATGAGCAGTTCTTC. It codes for CASSLDPGTYNEQFF.

This clonotype was counted many times. The rearrangement links TRBV5-8 to TRBJ2-5; perhaps TRBD1 as D (5 bases). The CDR3 totals 12 residues. The V and J ends lost 4 bases and 8 bases respectively, with 12 bases between them. Germline V gene sequence: CDR1 SGHTS, CDR2 YDEGEE. The CDR3 region has the DNA TGTGCCAGCAGCGCAAGGGGTGCAACCCAGTACTTC. Amino acids: CASSARGATQYF.

This clonotype appeared many times. The chain carries TRBV10-3 and TRBJ1-5; D ambiguous. The CDR3 loop spans 14 amino acids. Germline loops: CDR1 ENHRY, CDR2 SYGVKD. V was pared by 2 bases and J by 3 bases, with 8 bases between. The CDR3 reads CAISEGSNNQPQHF. The CDR3 DNA reads as TGTGCCATCAGTGAGGGCAGTAACAATCAGCCCCAGCATTTT.

V gene TRBV15 combines with J gene TRBJ1-5; perhaps TRBD1 as D (5 bases). V lost 5 bases to trimming and J lost 5 bases, with 16 bases between them. CDR1 is LNHNV, CDR2 YYDKDF, per germline (reference sequence). This CDR3 is 15 amino acids long. The CDR3 DNA is TGTGCCACCAGCCAAGTGGGGCAGCGGCATCAGCCCCAGCATTTT. It yields the protein CATSQVGQRHQPQHF.

The chain has TRBV7-9 and TRBJ1-1; possibly TRBD1 for D (6 bases). CDR3 size: 16 residues. Trimming removed 5 bases from V and 8 bases from J, with 24 bases in between. The germline V gene encodes CDR1 SEHNR and CDR2 FQNEAQ (reference sequence). CDR3 in amino acids: CASSTPRGGVDPEAFF. The CDR3 DNA is TGTGCCAGCAGCACGCCGCGGGGGGGCGTTGACCCCGAAGCTTTCTTT.

The V call is TRBV5-1, the J call TRBJ2-1; 7 bases are a match to TRBD2. Looked up from germline, CDR1 is SGHRS and CDR2 is YFSETQ. The junction had 5 bases not matched to a gene; V was cut back by 2 bases and J by 0 bases. The CDR3 has 16 amino acids. The chain's CDR3 is CASSFGEGPSYNEQFF. CDR3 nucleotide sequence: TGCGCCAGCAGCTTCGGGGAGGGCCCCTCCTACAATGAGCAGTTCTTC.

The chain is built from TRBV28 and TRBJ2-1; no clear D gene. The CDR3 is 14 residues long. Trimming stripped 2 bases from V and 13 bases from J, with 18 bases between. The germline V gene encodes CDR1 MDHEN and CDR2 SYDVKM. The chain's CDR3 is CASSLNGFQETQFF. The CDR3 coding sequence is TGTGCCAGCAGTTTAAATGGGTTCCAAGAGACTCAGTTCTTC. The full variable domain, rest sourced from reference TRBV28 and TRBJ2-1, is DVKVTQSSRYLVKRTGEKVFLECVQDMDHENMFWYRQDPGLGLRLIYFSYDVKMKEKGDIPEGYSVSREKKERFSLILESASTNQTSMYLCASSLNGFQETQFFGPGTRLTVL.

This clonotype was detected ten times or more. The chain links TRBV11-2 to TRBJ1-2; D gene unclear. The CDR3 loop spans 13 amino acids. Trimming shortened V by 3 bases and J by 8 bases, and 13 bases separated the two germline ends. CDR1 and CDR2 (germline): SGHAT, FQNNGV. CDR3 sequence (DNA): TGTGCCAGCAGCTTGCTTACTGAGGGAGGCTACACCTTC. This translates into CASSLLTEGGYTF.

The DNA for the CDR3 is TGCGCCAGCAGCTCCCGCCTGGCTAGCGGGGACGAGATCCAGTTCTTC. It is translated as CASSSRLASGDEIQFF. The chain joins TRBV5-1 to TRBJ2-1; 9 bases are shared with TRBD2. The V and J ends lost 3 bases and 13 bases, in that order; junction bases with no gene match: 17. CDR1 SGHRS and CDR2 YFSETQ come from the germline V gene. This CDR3 has 16 amino acids. Using reference TRBV5-1 and TRBJ2-1 for the parts outside the CDR3, the full variable domain is KAGVTQTPRYLIKTRGQQVTLSCSPISGHRSVSWYQQTPGQGLQFLFEYFSETQRNKGNFPGRFSGRQFSNSRSEMNVSTLELGDSALYLCASSSRLASGDEIQFFGPGTRLTVL.

A remark on this clonotype: At one of its ends the junction is not consistent with the germline gene, which may arise from a read error. The CDR3 DNA reads TGCGTCAGCAGCTTGGTGCCCGCCGGAAACTCCTACAACGAGCAGTTCTTC. Translated, it gives CVSSLVPAGNSYNEQFF. The V gene is TRBV5-1, the J gene TRBJ2-1; D is unresolved. CDR1 is SGHRS and CDR2 is YFSETQ in the germline V gene. The CDR3 has 17 amino acids.

This clonotype was seen many times. The chain couples TRBV6-2 or TRBV6-3 to TRBJ1-1; 11 positions agree with TRBD1. Germline assignment: CDR1 MNHEY and CDR2 SVGEGT. The CDR3 has 14 amino acids. V shed 6 bases and J 11 bases; nucleotides not matched to a gene: 11. The CDR3 sequence is CASRLAGTGGKAFF. CDR3 coding DNA: TGTGCCAGCAGATTAGCCGGGACAGGGGGTAAGGCTTTCTTT.

Notes on this clonotype: This may stem from a read error, because a much larger clone lies one nucleotide away. The chain is built from TRBV20-1 and TRBJ1-1; D unresolved. CDR1 and CDR2 (germline): DFQATT, SNEGSKA (reference sequence). The CDR3 consists of 14 residues. Trimming shortened V by 4 bases and J by 4 bases, and 16 bases separated the two germline ends. CDR3 nucleotides: TGCAGTGCTAAGAGGTCTATTAAGGGCACTGAAGCTTTCTTT. It encodes CSAKRSIKGTEAFF.

Remarks on this clonotype: A much larger clonotype is one base distant, so this may be a read error. The rearrangement links TRBV12-3 or TRBV12-4 to TRBJ2-3, with D possibly being TRBD1 or TRBD2 (5 bases each). Trimming shortened V by 6 bases and J by 0 bases, and 13 bases separated the two germline ends. CDR3 size: 15 residues. CDR3 in DNA: TGTGCCAGCAGCAGCGAGGGGAAAAGCACAGATACGCAGTATTTT. It codes for CASSSEGKSTDTQYF.